These 31 T cell receptor beta chains share one sample of origin, sequenced in a study of blood T cell repertoires in COVID-19. Clones were read by immunoSEQ multiplex PCR, and TCRdb kept only the in-frame ones, dropping some. Of about 150,000 clones in the sample, more than 80% are singletons; the top ten hold around 2.1%. Specimen: peripheral blood. The receptors shown here come from a man in his 70s with acute or convalescent COVID-19.

The chain employs TRBV10-2 and TRBJ2-7, with 10 bases lining up with TRBD1. The germline V gene has CDR1 WSHSY and CDR2 SAAADI. J was trimmed by 7 bases and V by 6 bases; bases with no gene match: 6. The CDR3 is made up of 13 amino acids. The CDR3 is CASSRDRGGEQYF. The CDR3 nucleotides read TGCGCCAGCAGCCGGGACAGGGGAGGAGAGCAGTACTTC.

This chain uses TRBV12-3 or TRBV12-4 with TRBJ2-1; D is possibly TRBD2 (5 bases). The CDR3 contains 13 residues. With 1 base removed from V and 5 bases from J, the gap between germline ends came to 6 bases. CDR3 amino acids: CASSLVSDNEQFF. CDR3 coding DNA: TGTGCCAGCAGTTTAGTTAGCGACAATGAGCAGTTCTTC.

The chain carries TRBV19 and TRBJ1-1; tentative D call: TRBD1 (6 bases). Trimming cost V 9 bases and J 4 bases, with 21 bases left between them. Germline CDR1 reads LNHDA; CDR2 reads SQIVND (reference sequence). This CDR3 region has 15 residues. This chain's CDR3 is CASEIPGGPGTEAFF. The DNA of the CDR3 is TGTGCCAGCGAAATCCCGGGGGGGCCCGGCACTGAAGCTTTCTTT.

The CDR3 reads CASSQDPRDTEAFF. CDR3 sequence (DNA): TGCGCCAGCAGCCAAGATCCGAGGGATACTGAAGCTTTCTTT. V is TRBV4-1 and J is TRBJ1-1; no definite D call. There are 14 residues in the CDR3. Germline values: CDR1 MGHRA, CDR2 YSYEKL. The ends were cut back, 0 bases at V and 5 bases at J, with 10 bases in the middle.

This clone has a handful of counts. The chain uses TRBV5-4 and TRBJ2-7, with TRBD2 matching 7 bases. The V gene's germline CDR1 is SGHNT and CDR2 YYREEE (reference sequence). This CDR3 comprises 15 residues. Losses at the gene ends were 0 bases for V and 0 bases for J; bases not matched to a gene: 3. The CDR3 reads CASSLDGGSSYEQYF. The CDR3 DNA reads as TGTGCCAGCAGCTTGGACGGCGGGAGCTCCTACGAGCAGTACTTC.

This chain links TRBV2 with TRBJ2-4; D unclear. The CDR3 is 13 residues long. Trimming removed 5 bases at V and 5 bases at J, with 10 bases between. Germline CDR1 is SNHLY and CDR2 is FYNNEI. The CDR3 spells CASSPGIQNIQYF. CDR3 in DNA: TGTGCCAGCAGTCCAGGTATCCAAAACATTCAGTACTTC. The full variable domain, with the rest looked up from reference TRBV2 and TRBJ2-4, is EPEVTQTPSHQVTQMGQEVILRCVPISNHLYFYWYRQILGQKVEFLVSFYNNEISEKSEIFDDQFSVERPDGSNFTLKIRSTKLEDSAMYFCASSPGIQNIQYFGAGTRLSVL.

This chain joins TRBV7-9 and TRBJ1-1; TRBD1 matches at 8 bases. V lost 2 bases and J lost 5; bases outside the gene matches: 1. CDR1 and CDR2 (germline): SEHNR, FQNEAQ (reference sequence). There are 13 residues in the CDR3. The CDR3 DNA sequence: TGTGCCAGCAGCTTAAGACAGGGGACTGAAGCTTTCTTT. This sequence encodes CASSLRQGTEAFF.

The CDR3 region has the DNA TGTGCCAGCAGCCGGGCGGGACTCACCTACAATGAGCAGTTCTTC. Translation: CASSRAGLTYNEQFF. The chain has TRBV7-9 and TRBJ2-1; D perhaps matches TRBD2 (6 bases). The CDR3 spans 15 residues. CDR1 and CDR2 from the germline V gene are SEHNR and FQNEAQ (reference sequence). Trimming removed 5 bases from V and 2 bases from J, with 13 bases in between.

V gene TRBV28 combines with J gene TRBJ2-3, with 7 nucleotides matching TRBD1. This CDR3 region has 11 residues. Germline V gives CDR1 MDHEN, CDR2 SYDVKM. Trimming at V came to 7 bases and at J to 8 bases, leaving 3 bases not matched to a gene. The CDR3 spells CASMHRGTQYF. For the CDR3, the DNA is TGTGCCAGCATGCACAGGGGTACGCAGTATTTT. Together with reference TRBV28 and TRBJ2-3, the CDR3 gives the full variable domain: DVKVTQSSRYLVKRTGEKVFLECVQDMDHENMFWYRQDPGLGLRLIYFSYDVKMKEKGDIPEGYSVSREKKERFSLILESASTNQTSMYLCASMHRGTQYFGPGTRLTVL.

This chain connects TRBV7-3 to TRBJ1-1; 8 nucleotides agree with TRBD1. The CDR3 spans 14 residues. Trimming at V came to 5 bases and at J to 1 base, leaving 3 bases not matched to a gene. Per the germline V gene, CDR1 is SGHTA and CDR2 is FQGTGA. The CDR3 sequence: CASSLGTGNTEAFF. The CDR3 DNA reads as TGTGCCAGCAGCCTCGGGACAGGGAACACTGAAGCTTTCTTT.

The V and J genes are TRBV5-1 and TRBJ2-5; TRBD2 might be the D (6 bases). Trimming shortened V by 4 bases and J by 6 bases, and 13 bases separated the two germline ends. Germline loops: CDR1 SGHRS, CDR2 YFSETQ. CDR3 size: 13 residues. CDR3 region: CASSRDSTKTQYF. CDR3 DNA sequence: TGCGCCAGCAGCCGGGACTCCACAAAGACCCAGTACTTC.

V and J are TRBV2 and TRBJ1-2; 7 nucleotides line up with TRBD1. Trimming cost V 5 bases and J 5 bases; bases outside gene matches: 8. The CDR3 has 14 amino acids. Germline CDR1 reads SNHLY; CDR2 reads FYNNEI. The CDR3, as DNA: TGTGCCAGCAGTCTCCGACAGGGCTGGTATGGCTACACCTTC. Translating gives CASSLRQGWYGYTF.

The genes are TRBV11-3 and TRBJ2-7; 9 nucleotides agree with TRBD2. The CDR3 contains 13 residues. CDR1 SGHNT and CDR2 YENEEA come from the germline V gene. V gave up 5 bases and J gave up 4 bases; unmatched junction bases: 3. CDR3 in amino acids: CASSQTSGYEQYF. The CDR3 DNA follows: TGTGCCAGCAGCCAGACTAGCGGTTACGAGCAGTACTTC.

The chain carries TRBV28 and TRBJ1-1; possible D gene TRBD1, 6 bases. Germline lookup yields CDR1 MDHEN and CDR2 SYDVKM. V gave up 5 bases and J gave up 3 bases, with 13 bases separating them. CDR3 length: 14 amino acids. CDR3 sequence (DNA): TGTGCCAGCAGTACAACCCCAGGGGACACTGAAGCTTTCTTT. Translated, it gives CASSTTPGDTEAFF.

This clone came up once. The rearrangement uses TRBV4-1 and TRBJ1-2; 7 bases align to TRBD1. Unmatched junction bases numbered 11, after V lost 3 bases and J lost 4 bases. The CDR3 spans 16 residues. The germline CDR1 and CDR2 sequences are MGHRA and YSYEKL. The CDR3 DNA is TGCGCCAGCAGCCACCAGCCGGGACAGCAACTCTATGGCTACACCTTC. Translated, it gives CASSHQPGQQLYGYTF.

This chain joins TRBV11-1 and TRBJ1-3; D might be TRBD1 (6 bases). Germline V CDR1 and CDR2: SGHAT, FQDESV (reference sequence). This CDR3 comprises 15 residues. V shed 5 bases and J shed 0 bases, with 11 bases lying between them. CDR3 region: CASSQTGYSGNTIYF. The DNA for the CDR3 is TGTGCCAGCAGCCAGACAGGATACTCTGGAAACACCATATATTTT. Supplemented by reference TRBV11-1 and TRBJ1-3, the full variable domain reads EAEVAQSPRYKITEKSQAVAFWCDPISGHATLYWYRQILGQGPELLVQFQDESVVDDSQLPKDRFSAERLKGVDSTLKIQPAELGDSAMYLCASSQTGYSGNTIYFGEGSWLTVV.

V is TRBV5-1 and J is TRBJ2-7; 13 bases are a match to TRBD2. Germline V gene lookup returns CDR1 SGHRS and CDR2 YFSETQ. CDR3 size: 16 residues. Germline trimming cut 4 bases from V and 3 bases from J; bases unmatched to any gene: 7. CDR3 sequence: CASSRPGLAGNYEQYF. DNA for the CDR3: TGCGCCAGCAGCAGACCGGGACTAGCGGGGAACTACGAGCAGTACTTC.

Comment on this clone: Germline is not matched at one junction end, which may reflect a read error. V gene TRBV29-1 combines with J gene TRBJ1-4; unclear D gene. The CDR3 length is 10 residues. CDR1 is SQVTM, CDR2 ANQGSEA, per germline. The CDR3 region has the DNA TGCAGCGTGCGTCCGAAAAACCTGTTTTTT. Encoded protein: CSVRPKNLFF.

This chain uses TRBV7-9 with TRBJ2-1; TRBD2 aligns across 8 bases. CDR1 and CDR2 (germline): SEHNR, FQNEAQ (reference sequence). V lost 2 bases, J lost 6 bases, and 3 bases stayed unmatched. CDR3 length: 14 residues. The CDR3 DNA follows: TGTGCCAGCAGCTTATTGCGGGAGGCCAATGAGCAGTTCTTC. Translated, it gives CASSLLREANEQFF.

V usage is TRBV6-6 and J usage is TRBJ2-1, with 10 nucleotides matching TRBD2. CDR3 length: 14 residues. In germline, CDR1 is MNHNY, CDR2 SVGAGI (reference sequence). Trimming at V came to 4 bases and at J to 6 bases, leaving 3 bases not matched to a gene. The DNA for the CDR3 is TGTGCCAGCAGTTTCCAGCGGGAGGGCAATGAGCAGTTCTTC. Protein: CASSFQREGNEQFF.

J is TRBJ2-2 and V is TRBV7-2, with a weak D call TRBD2 (5 bases). This CDR3 has 17 residues. The germline V gene has CDR1 SGHTA and CDR2 FQGNSA. V was clipped by 3 bases and J by 0 bases, with 14 bases between them. CDR3 nucleotide sequence: TGTGCCAGCAGCTTGCCTCCTGGGAGACCGAACACCGGGGAGCTGTTTTTT. The encoded protein is CASSLPPGRPNTGELFF.

This rearrangement joins TRBV3-1 (or the pseudogene TRBV3-2) to TRBJ2-7; 11 bases are a match to TRBD2. V was clipped by 3 bases and J by 1 base; unmatched bases: 8. The CDR3 extends over 17 amino acids. Germline V lookup: CDR1 LGHDT, CDR2 YNNKEL (reference sequence). Here the CDR3 reads CASSQGASGRISYEQYF. DNA for the CDR3: TGTGCCAGCAGCCAGGGGGCTAGCGGGAGGATATCCTACGAGCAGTACTTC.

The chain combines TRBV28 with TRBJ2-7, with 8 bases matching TRBD1. From germline, CDR1 is MDHEN and CDR2 SYDVKM. Trimming cost V 5 bases and J 5 bases; bases outside gene matches: 5. The CDR3 is 13 amino acids. The CDR3 loop is CASSPGGGDEQYF. The CDR3 DNA reads as TGTGCCAGCAGTCCAGGGGGCGGCGACGAGCAGTACTTC.

This rearrangement joins TRBV23-1 to TRBJ2-7, with 8 positions matching TRBD2. TRBV23-1 is assigned to the ORF class and has an uncertain function. The J segment lost 3 bases and the V segment lost 8 bases, leaving 12 bases of the junction unmatched. The CDR3 runs to 15 residues. The CDR3 loop is CASAPRGGANYEQYF. The CDR3 DNA follows: TGCGCCAGCGCCCCCCGGGGGGGCGCCAACTACGAGCAGTACTTC.

This sequence joins TRBV6-5 and TRBJ2-1; 7 nucleotides agree with TRBD2. In germline, CDR1 is MNHEY, CDR2 SVGAGI. The length of the CDR3 is 15 residues. Trimming removed 2 bases from V and 2 bases from J; junction bases left unmatched: 3. CDR3 nucleotides: TGTGCCAGCAGTTACCTCCGGGGGGCCTACAATGAGCAGTTCTTC. The encoded protein is CASSYLRGAYNEQFF.

The chain combines TRBV2 with TRBJ1-5; 7 bases are shared with TRBD1. The germline V gene has CDR1 SNHLY and CDR2 FYNNEI. V lost 6 bases and J lost 9; bases outside the gene matches: 14. This CDR3 is built from 15 residues. DNA for the CDR3: TGTGCCAGCAGCGCCGGGACAGTCGCCGAATCGCCCCAGCATTTT. It codes for CASSAGTVAESPQHF.

This clone occurred a few times. V gene TRBV18 combines with J gene TRBJ2-7; TRBD2 aligns across 12 bases. Germline assignment: CDR1 KGHSH and CDR2 LQKENI. The trim removed 2 bases at V and 3 bases at J, leaving 11 bases unmatched. CDR3 length equals 18 residues. The DNA of the CDR3 is TGTGCCAGCTCACCAGAGATACCAAGGACTAGCGGGATCTACGAGCAGTACTTC. Translation gives CASSPEIPRTSGIYEQYF.

CDR3 in amino acids: CASSVEGPGGGFVGELFF. The CDR3 bases are TGTGCCAGCAGCGTAGAGGGTCCAGGGGGCGGTTTCGTCGGGGAGCTGTTTTTT. V and J are TRBV9 and TRBJ2-2, with 8 bases lining up with TRBD1. CDR1 and CDR2 (germline): SGDLS, YYNGEE. The CDR3 covers 18 residues. The ends lost 0 bases at V and 7 bases at J; junction bases unmatched: 14.

The chain joins TRBV27 to TRBJ1-1, with D perhaps TRBD1 (5 bases). The CDR3 runs to 14 residues. Germline CDR1 reads MNHEY; CDR2 reads SMNVEV (reference sequence). V was pared by 3 bases and J by 3 bases, with 11 bases between. This CDR3 reads CASSFQGAYTEAFF. The CDR3 DNA sequence: TGTGCCAGCAGTTTTCAGGGCGCGTACACTGAAGCTTTCTTT.

The genes are TRBV4-1 and TRBJ1-5; 8 positions match TRBD1. The CDR3 sequence is 15 residues long. J was trimmed by 5 bases and V by 0 bases; bases with no gene match: 3. Germline V gene data show CDR1 as MGHRA and CDR2 as YSYEKL. In nucleotides, the CDR3 is TGCGCCAGCAGCCAAGAAGTGACAGGGGATCAGCCCCAGCATTTT. It specifies CASSQEVTGDQPQHF.

As to this clone: Other nucleotide sequences in the sample specify the same CDR3. The V and J genes are TRBV5-1 and TRBJ2-1; D not certain. There are 14 residues in the CDR3. The germline V and J ends were trimmed by 0 bases and 7 bases, with 11 bases remaining between them. Germline V gene data show CDR1 as SGHRS and CDR2 as YFSETQ. CDR3 nucleotide sequence: TGCGCCAGCAGCTTGGGTATAGAATATAATGAGCAGTTCTTC. It translates to CASSLGIEYNEQFF.